The 4 T cell receptor beta chains below all came from one sample that was sequenced in a study of blood T cells in healthy people across ages. With a J-beta primer mix and a sample-barcoded 5' primer, a second PCR ran about 6 to 11 cycles. TCRdb reanalysed the 5' RACE reads using MiXCR and keeps one entry per CDR3 protein. The data hold roughly 900,000 distinct CDR3 sequences, with around 48% observed a single time. Sequences were obtained from blood. Receptors originate from a man aged 25-45 years in good health.

CDR3 DNA sequence: TGTGCCAGCAGTCCCCGGGACAATGCCTACGAGCAGTACTTC. Its protein product is CASSPRDNAYEQYF. This chain connects TRBV28 to TRBJ2-7, with a tentative D call TRBD1 (6 bases). From germline, CDR1 is MDHEN and CDR2 SYDVKM. The V gene lost 5 bases and the J gene lost 2 bases, with 13 bases spanning the gap. This CDR3 contains 14 residues.

This clonotype occurred once. The genes are TRBV20-1 and TRBJ2-7; 11 bases line up with TRBD2. Germline values: CDR1 DFQATT, CDR2 SNEGSKA (reference sequence). The junction had 3 bases not matched to a gene; V was cut back by 2 bases and J by 3 bases. CDR3 size: 14 residues. CDR3 in amino acids: CSARSGTSGYEQYF. CDR3 in DNA: TGCAGTGCTAGATCCGGGACTAGCGGCTACGAGCAGTACTTC.

This chain connects TRBV9 to TRBJ2-3; D gene unclear. In germline, CDR1 is SGDLS, CDR2 YYNGEE. V shed 0 bases and J shed 6 bases, with 11 bases lying between them. There are 14 residues in the CDR3. DNA for the CDR3: TGTGCCAGCAGCGTAGGCCCAGCCCCGGATACGCAGTATTTT. The encoded protein is CASSVGPAPDTQYF.

The chain couples TRBV20-1 to TRBJ1-6; D possibly corresponds to TRBD1 (6 bases). Germline lookup yields CDR1 DFQATT and CDR2 SNEGSKA (reference sequence). V lost 5 bases and J lost 10, with 15 bases in between. This CDR3 spans 13 amino acids. DNA for the CDR3: TGCAGTGCTGGGGACACGTCTGGCTCACCCCTCCACTTT. Its translation is CSAGDTSGSPLHF.